This T cell receptor (beta chain) was recorded in a study of blood T cell repertoires in COVID-19. About the study: The samples span acute and convalescent COVID-19 from the United States, Italy and Spain. Nucleic acid was either cDNA or gDNA, and it came from T cells, B-cell-depleted T cells, or PBMCs.

As processed by the authors: Amplification of reference gene primers provided the estimated nucleated cell counts. Measured with immunoSEQ multiplex PCR; TCRdb has only the in-frame clones, and not every one. V, J and clone size reflect that table, while D and trimming were determined from the DNA. This sample yields 100,000 to 130,000 clones, of which approximately 81% are seen a single time; roughly 4.6% belongs to the top ten. V lost 3 bases and J 5 bases, leaving 10 bases between the germline ends. Germline V CDR1 and CDR2: SEHNR, FQNEAQ (reference sequence). The CDR3 is made up of 13 amino acids.

The receptor's source is a human donor in a cohort sampled during active COVID-19. The specimen sequenced was peripheral blood. This chain links TRBV7-9 with TRBJ1-2, with D unresolved. This CDR3 is CASSFGQAYGYTF. The CDR3 bases are TGTGCCAGCAGCTTCGGCCAGGCTTATGGCTACACCTTC.